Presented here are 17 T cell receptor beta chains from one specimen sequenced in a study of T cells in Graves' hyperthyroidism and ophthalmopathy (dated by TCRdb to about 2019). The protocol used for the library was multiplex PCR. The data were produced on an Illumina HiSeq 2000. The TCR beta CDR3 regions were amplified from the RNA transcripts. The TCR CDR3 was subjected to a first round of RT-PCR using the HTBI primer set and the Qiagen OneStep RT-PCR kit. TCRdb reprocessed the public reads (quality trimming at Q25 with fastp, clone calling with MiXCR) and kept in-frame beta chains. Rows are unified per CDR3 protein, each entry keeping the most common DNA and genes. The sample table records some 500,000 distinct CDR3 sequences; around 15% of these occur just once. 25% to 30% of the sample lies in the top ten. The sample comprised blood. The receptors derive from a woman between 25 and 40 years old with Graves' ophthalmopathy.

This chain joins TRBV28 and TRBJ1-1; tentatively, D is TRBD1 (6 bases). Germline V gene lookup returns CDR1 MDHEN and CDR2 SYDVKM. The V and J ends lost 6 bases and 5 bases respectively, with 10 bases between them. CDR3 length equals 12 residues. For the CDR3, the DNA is TGTGCCAGCAGAGACAGGTGGACTGAAGCTTTCTTT. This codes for CASRDRWTEAFF.

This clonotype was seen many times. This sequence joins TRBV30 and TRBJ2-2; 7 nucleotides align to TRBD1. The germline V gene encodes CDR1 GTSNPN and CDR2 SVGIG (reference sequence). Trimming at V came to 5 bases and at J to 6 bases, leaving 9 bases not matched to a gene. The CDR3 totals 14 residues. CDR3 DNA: TGTGCCTGGGGACAGGATGTTTTGGCCGGGGAGCTGTTTTTT. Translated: CAWGQDVLAGELFF.

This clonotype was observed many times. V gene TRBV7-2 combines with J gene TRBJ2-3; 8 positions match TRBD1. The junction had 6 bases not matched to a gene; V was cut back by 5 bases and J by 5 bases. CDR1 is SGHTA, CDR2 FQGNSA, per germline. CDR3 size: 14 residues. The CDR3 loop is CASSQRTGLDTQYF. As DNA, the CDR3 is TGTGCCAGCAGCCAAAGGACAGGGTTAGATACGCAGTATTTT.

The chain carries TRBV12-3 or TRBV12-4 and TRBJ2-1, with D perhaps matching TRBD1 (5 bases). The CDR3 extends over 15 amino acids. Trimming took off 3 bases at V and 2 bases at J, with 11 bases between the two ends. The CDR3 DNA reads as TGTGCCAGCAGTTTTGGGGTAGGGGCCTACAATGAGCAGTTCTTC. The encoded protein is CASSFGVGAYNEQFF.

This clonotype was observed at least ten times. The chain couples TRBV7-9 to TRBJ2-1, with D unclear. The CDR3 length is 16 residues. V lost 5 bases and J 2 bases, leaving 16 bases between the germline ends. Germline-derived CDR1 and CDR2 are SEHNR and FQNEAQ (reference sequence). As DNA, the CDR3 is TGTGCCAGCAGCCTAACAGTCGACTCAACCTACAATGAGCAGTTCTTC. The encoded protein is CASSLTVDSTYNEQFF.

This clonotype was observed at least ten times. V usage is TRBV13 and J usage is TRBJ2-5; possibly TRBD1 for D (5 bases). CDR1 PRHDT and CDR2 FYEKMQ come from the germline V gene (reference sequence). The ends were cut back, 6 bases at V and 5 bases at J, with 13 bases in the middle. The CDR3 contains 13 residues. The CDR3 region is CASRDKGTETQYF. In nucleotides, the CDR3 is TGTGCCAGCAGGGACAAGGGTACGGAGACCCAGTACTTC.

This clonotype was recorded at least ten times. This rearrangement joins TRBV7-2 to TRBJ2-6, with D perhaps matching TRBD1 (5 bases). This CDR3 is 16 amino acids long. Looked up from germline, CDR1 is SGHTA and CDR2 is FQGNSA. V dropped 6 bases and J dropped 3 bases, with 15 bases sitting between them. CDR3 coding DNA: TGTGCCAGCAGTCCTAACTCAGGGTTTGGGGCCAACGTCCTGACTTTC. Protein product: CASSPNSGFGANVLTF. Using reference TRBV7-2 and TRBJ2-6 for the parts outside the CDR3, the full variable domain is GAGVSQSPSNKVTEKGKDVELRCDPISGHTALYWYRQSLGQGLEFLIYFQGNSAPDKSGLPSDRFSAERTGGSVSTLTIQRTQQEDSAVYLCASSPNSGFGANVLTFGAGSRLTVL.

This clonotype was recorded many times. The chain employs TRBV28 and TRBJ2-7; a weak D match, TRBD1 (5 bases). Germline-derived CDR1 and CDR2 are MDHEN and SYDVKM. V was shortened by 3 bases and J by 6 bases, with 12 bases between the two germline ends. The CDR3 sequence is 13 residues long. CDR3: CASSFLTVIEQYF. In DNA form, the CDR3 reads TGTGCCAGCAGTTTTTTGACAGTTATCGAGCAGTACTTC.

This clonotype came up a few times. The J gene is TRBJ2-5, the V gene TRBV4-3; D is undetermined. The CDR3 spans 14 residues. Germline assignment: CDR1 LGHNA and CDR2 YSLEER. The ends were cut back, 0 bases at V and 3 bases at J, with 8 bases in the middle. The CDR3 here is CASSQDPMEETQYF. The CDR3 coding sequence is TGCGCCAGCAGCCAAGATCCGATGGAAGAGACCCAGTACTTC.

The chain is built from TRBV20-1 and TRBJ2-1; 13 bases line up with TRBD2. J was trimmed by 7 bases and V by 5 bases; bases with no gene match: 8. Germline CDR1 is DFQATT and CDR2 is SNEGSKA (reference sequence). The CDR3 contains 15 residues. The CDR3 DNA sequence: TGCAGTGCTCAAACCGGGACTAGCGGGATGAATGAGCAGTTCTTC. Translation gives CSAQTGTSGMNEQFF.

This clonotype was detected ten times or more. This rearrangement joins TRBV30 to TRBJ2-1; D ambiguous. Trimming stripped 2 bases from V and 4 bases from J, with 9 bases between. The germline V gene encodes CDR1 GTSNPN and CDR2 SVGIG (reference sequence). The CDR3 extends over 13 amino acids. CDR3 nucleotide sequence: TGTGCCTGGAGTCTAATAGAATACAATGAGCAGTTCTTC. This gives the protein CAWSLIEYNEQFF.

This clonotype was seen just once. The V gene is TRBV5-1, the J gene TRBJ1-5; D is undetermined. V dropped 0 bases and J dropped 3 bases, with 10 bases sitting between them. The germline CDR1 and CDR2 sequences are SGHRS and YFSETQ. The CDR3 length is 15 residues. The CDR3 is CASSLGPQTNQPQHF. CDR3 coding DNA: TGCGCCAGCAGCTTGGGGCCGCAGACCAATCAGCCCCAGCATTTT.

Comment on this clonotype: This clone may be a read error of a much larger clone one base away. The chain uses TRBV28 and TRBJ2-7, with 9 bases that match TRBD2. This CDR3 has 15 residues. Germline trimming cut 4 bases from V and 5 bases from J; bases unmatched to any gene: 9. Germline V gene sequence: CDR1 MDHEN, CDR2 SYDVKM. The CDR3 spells CASSSLRASGDEQYF. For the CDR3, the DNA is TGTGCCAGCAGTTCCCTCAGGGCTAGCGGGGACGAGCAGTACTTC.

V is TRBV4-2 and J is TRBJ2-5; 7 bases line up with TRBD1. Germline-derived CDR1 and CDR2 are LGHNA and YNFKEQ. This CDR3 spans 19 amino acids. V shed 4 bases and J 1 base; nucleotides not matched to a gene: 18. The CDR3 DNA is TGTGCCAGCAGCCTGCATCCGGGACAGTTTCAACCCTTCCAAGAGACCCAGTACTTC. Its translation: CASSLHPGQFQPFQETQYF.

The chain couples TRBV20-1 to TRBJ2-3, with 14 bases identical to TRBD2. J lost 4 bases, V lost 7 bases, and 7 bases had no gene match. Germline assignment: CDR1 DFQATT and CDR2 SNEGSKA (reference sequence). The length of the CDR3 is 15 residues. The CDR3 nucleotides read TGCAGTGTCGGGGGACTAGCGGGAGAGTCAGATACGCAGTATTTT. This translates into CSVGGLAGESDTQYF.

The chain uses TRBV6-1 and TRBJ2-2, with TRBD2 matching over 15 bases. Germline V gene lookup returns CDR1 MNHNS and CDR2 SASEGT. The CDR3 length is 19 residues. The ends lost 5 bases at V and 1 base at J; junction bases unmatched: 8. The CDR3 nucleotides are TGTGCCAGCAGTTCGGGACTAGCGGGAGGTGGGCAGAACACCGGGGAGCTGTTTTTT. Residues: CASSSGLAGGGQNTGELFF.

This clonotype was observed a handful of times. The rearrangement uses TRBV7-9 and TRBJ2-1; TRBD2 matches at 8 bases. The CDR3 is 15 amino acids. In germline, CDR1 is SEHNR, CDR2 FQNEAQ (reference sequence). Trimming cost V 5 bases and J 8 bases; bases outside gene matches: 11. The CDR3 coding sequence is TGTGCCAGCAGCCCGGGGGGGGGAGTGAACTATGAGCAGTTCTTC. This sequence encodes CASSPGGGVNYEQFF.